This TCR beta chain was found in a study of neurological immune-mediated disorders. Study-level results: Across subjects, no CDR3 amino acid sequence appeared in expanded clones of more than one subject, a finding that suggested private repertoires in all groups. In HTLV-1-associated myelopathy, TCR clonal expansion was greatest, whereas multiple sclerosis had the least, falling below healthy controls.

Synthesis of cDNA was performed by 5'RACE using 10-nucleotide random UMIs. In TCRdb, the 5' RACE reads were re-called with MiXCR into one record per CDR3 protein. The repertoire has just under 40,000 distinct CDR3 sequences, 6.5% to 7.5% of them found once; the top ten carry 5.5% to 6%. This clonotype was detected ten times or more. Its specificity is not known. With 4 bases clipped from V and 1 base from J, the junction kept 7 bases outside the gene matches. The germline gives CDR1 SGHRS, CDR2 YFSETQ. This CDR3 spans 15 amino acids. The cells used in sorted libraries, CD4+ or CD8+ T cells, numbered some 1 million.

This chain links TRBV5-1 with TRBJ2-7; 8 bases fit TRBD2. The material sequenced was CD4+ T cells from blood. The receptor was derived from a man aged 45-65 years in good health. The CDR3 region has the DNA TGCGCCAGCAGCCTCCGGGGGGGGGGATCCTACGAGCAGTACTTC. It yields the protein CASSLRGGGSYEQYF.